These 3 T cell receptor beta chains were all obtained from the same sample, sequenced in a study of blood T cell repertoires in COVID-19. Generated by immunoSEQ multiplex PCR, the TCRdb table keeps only in-frame clones and is missing some. The sample consists of 70,000 to 95,000 clones, 80% to 90% of them appearing once. The specimen sequenced was peripheral blood. The receptors here all came from a human donor in a cohort sampled during active COVID-19.

The rearrangement joins TRBV9 to TRBJ2-1, with D tentatively TRBD1 (6 bases). The CDR3 loop spans 16 amino acids. Germline CDR1 and CDR2: SGDLS and YYNGEE. V was trimmed by 4 bases and J by 0 bases, leaving 14 bases between them. The CDR3, as DNA: TGTGCCAGCAGCCTCACCGGGACACCCTCCTACAATGAGCAGTTCTTC. Protein sequence: CASSLTGTPSYNEQFF.

The rearrangement joins TRBV12-3 or TRBV12-4 to TRBJ1-3; D not resolved. This CDR3 contains 13 residues. V shed 8 bases and J shed 4 bases, with 12 bases lying between them. This CDR3 is CASCTYVGNTIYF. The CDR3 nucleotides are TGTGCCAGCTGTACCTACGTCGGAAACACCATATATTTT.

This clone is a singleton in its sample. The chain employs TRBV4-2 and TRBJ1-4; 9 bases are shared with TRBD1. Germline loops: CDR1 LGHNA, CDR2 YNFKEQ. The CDR3 length is 16 residues. V trimming: 0 bases; J trimming: 8 bases; junction bases outside the gene matches: 7. The CDR3 DNA follows: TGTGCCAGCAGCCAAGACCTGCGACAGGGGGTAGAAAAACTGTTTTTT. It translates to CASSQDLRQGVEKLFF.